This passage covers 27 T cell receptor beta chains from one sample sequenced in a study of T cells in Graves' hyperthyroidism and ophthalmopathy. TCR beta CDR3 region amplification was performed from RNA transcripts. During a first-round RT-PCR of the TCR CDR3, the HTBI primer set was used. TCRdb re-derived calls from the multiplex PCR reads in MiXCR, one entry per CDR3 protein. The sample has more than 500,000 distinct CDR3 sequences; about 17% are singletons. What was sequenced was blood. The receptors here all came from a woman aged 25 to 39 with Graves' hyperthyroidism.

This clonotype was counted ten times or more. This sequence joins TRBV28 and TRBJ2-7; TRBD1 matches at 12 bases. CDR3 length equals 15 residues. The ends lost 3 bases at V and 4 bases at J; junction bases unmatched: 4. Germline CDR1 reads MDHEN; CDR2 reads SYDVKM. The CDR3, as DNA: TGTGCCAGCAGTTTTTGGGGACAGGGGGCTTACGAGCAGTACTTC. It codes for CASSFWGQGAYEQYF.

The table lists this clonotype with many counts. J is TRBJ2-1 and V is TRBV6-1; 9 bases match TRBD1. Per germline, CDR1 MNHNS and CDR2 SASEGT. The CDR3 spans 16 residues. Trimming at V came to 5 bases and at J to 7 bases, leaving 12 bases not matched to a gene. For the CDR3, the DNA is TGTGCCAGCAGTCGCGACCCCGACAGGGGGGGTAATGAGCAGTTCTTC. Protein: CASSRDPDRGGNEQFF.

This chain connects TRBV19 to TRBJ2-3, with D perhaps matching TRBD1 or TRBD2 (5 bases each). CDR3 length: 14 residues. Germline V gene sequence: CDR1 LNHDA, CDR2 SQIVND (reference sequence). With 3 bases removed from V and 5 bases from J, the gap between germline ends came to 12 bases. Here the CDR3 reads CASSMMGEGDTQYF. CDR3 nucleotide sequence: TGTGCCAGTAGTATGATGGGGGAAGGAGATACGCAGTATTTT.

The sample holds a few counts of this clonotype. This chain joins TRBV19 and TRBJ2-2; TRBD2 might be the D (7 bases). The germline gives CDR1 LNHDA, CDR2 SQIVND (reference sequence). V lost 7 bases and J 7 bases, leaving 10 bases between the germline ends. The CDR3 is made up of 12 amino acids. CDR3 amino acids: CASKGGGGELFF. The CDR3 nucleotides are TGTGCCAGTAAGGGAGGGGGCGGGGAGCTGTTTTTT.

The sample holds a few counts of this clonotype. This chain joins TRBV5-4 and TRBJ2-4; D is perhaps TRBD2 (6 bases). Trimming took off 3 bases at V and 0 bases at J, with 13 bases between the two ends. The V gene's germline CDR1 is SGHNT and CDR2 YYREEE (reference sequence). The CDR3 spans 16 residues. The CDR3 protein is CASSSAYGGAKNIQYF. DNA of the CDR3: TGTGCCAGCAGCTCCGCTTACGGGGGAGCCAAAAACATTCAGTACTTC.

The CDR3: CASSTDRGHYGYTF. The CDR3 DNA reads TGTGCCAGCAGTACGGACAGGGGCCACTATGGCTACACCTTC. This sequence joins TRBV6-1 and TRBJ1-2; the match to TRBD1 covers 9 bases. Per germline, CDR1 MNHNS and CDR2 SASEGT. V lost 5 bases, J lost 3 bases, and 4 bases stayed unmatched. The CDR3 spans 14 residues.

This chain joins TRBV6-1 and TRBJ2-7, with 7 positions matching TRBD2. Germline CDR1 is MNHNS and CDR2 is SASEGT. The length of the CDR3 is 12 residues. V dropped 3 bases and J dropped 5; count of bases not matched to a gene: 1. The CDR3 nucleotides read TGTGCCAGCAGTGAGGGGGGGGACGAGCAGTACTTC. Residues: CASSEGGDEQYF.

The sample holds many counts of this clonotype. The gene calls are TRBV7-9 and TRBJ2-5, with 7 bases identical to TRBD2. Germline lookup yields CDR1 SEHNR and CDR2 FQNEAQ (reference sequence). CDR3 length: 16 amino acids. V trimming: 4 bases; J trimming: 0 bases; junction bases outside the gene matches: 8. CDR3: CASSSTPLADQETQYF. The CDR3 DNA sequence: TGTGCCAGCAGCTCAACTCCTCTAGCGGACCAAGAGACCCAGTACTTC. Supplemented by reference TRBV7-9 and TRBJ2-5, the full variable domain reads DTGVSQNPRHKITKRGQNVTFRCDPISEHNRLYWYRQTLGQGPEFLTYFQNEAQLEKSRLLSDRFSAERPKGSFSTLEIQRTEQGDSAMYLCASSSTPLADQETQYFGPGTRLLVL.

Many counts were recorded for this clonotype. V gene TRBV7-9 combines with J gene TRBJ2-5; 12 positions match TRBD2. Per germline, CDR1 SEHNR and CDR2 FQNEAQ (reference sequence). V gave up 4 bases and J gave up 5 bases; unmatched junction bases: 8. The CDR3 spans 16 residues. CDR3 sequence reads: CASSYLAGGPGETQYF. The CDR3 DNA follows: TGTGCCAGCAGCTACCTAGCGGGAGGGCCTGGTGAGACCCAGTACTTC. Full variable domain (outside the CDR3, taken from reference TRBV7-9 and TRBJ2-5): DTGVSQNPRHKITKRGQNVTFRCDPISEHNRLYWYRQTLGQGPEFLTYFQNEAQLEKSRLLSDRFSAERPKGSFSTLEIQRTEQGDSAMYLCASSYLAGGPGETQYFGPGTRLLVL.

The V call is TRBV20-1, the J call TRBJ1-2; D may be TRBD1 (5 bases). The length of the CDR3 is 15 residues. CDR1 is DFQATT and CDR2 is SNEGSKA in the germline V gene (reference sequence). The ends were cut back, 5 bases at V and 13 bases at J, with 29 bases in the middle. The CDR3 loop reads CSASKSFGTAKGSTF. The CDR3 DNA reads as TGCAGTGCTTCCAAATCCTTCGGGACCGCGAAAGGGAGCACCTTC.

The sample holds many counts of this clonotype. The V and J genes are TRBV25-1 and TRBJ1-1; maybe TRBD1 (6 bases). The ends were cut back, 4 bases at V and 4 bases at J, with 16 bases in the middle. The CDR3 runs to 15 residues. Germline V gene data show CDR1 as MGHDK and CDR2 as SYGVNS. The CDR3: CASSASGQGSTEAFF. The CDR3 DNA reads as TGTGCCAGCAGTGCCTCCGGGCAGGGGTCCACTGAAGCTTTCTTT.

In this sample, this clonotype turned up a few times. The gene calls are TRBV19 and TRBJ1-5; no firm D call. The germline gives CDR1 LNHDA, CDR2 SQIVND (reference sequence). The V end lost 1 base, the J end lost 0 bases, and 7 bases lay between the germline ends. The CDR3 is 15 amino acids. CDR3 coding DNA: TGTGCCAGTAGTATAGGATGGTTTAGCAATCAGCCCCAGCATTTT. It yields the protein CASSIGWFSNQPQHF.

The CDR3 loop is CASSSYSNEQFF. DNA for the CDR3: TGTGCCAGCAGCTCGTACTCCAATGAGCAGTTCTTC. The rearrangement uses TRBV7-6 and TRBJ2-1; D gene unclear. Trimming pared 4 bases from V and 6 bases from J, leaving 7 bases between. Germline assignment: CDR1 SGHVS and CDR2 FNYEAQ. This CDR3 is 12 amino acids long.

In its sample, this clonotype was seen many times. The junction departs from germline at one end; a sequencing error may be responsible. This chain connects TRBV11-3 to TRBJ1-4; no clear D. The CDR3 is made up of 12 amino acids. From germline, CDR1 is SGHNT and CDR2 YENEEA. In DNA, the CDR3 is TGTGCCAGCTCACGCCCTAACGAAAAACTGTTTTTT. Residues: CASSRPNEKLFF.

This clonotype was seen at least ten times. The V call is TRBV27, the J call TRBJ2-3, with no clear D. Trimming took off 0 bases at V and 2 bases at J, with 6 bases between the two ends. Germline V lookup: CDR1 MNHEY, CDR2 SMNVEV (reference sequence). The CDR3 runs 14 residues. The CDR3 region has the DNA TGTGCCAGCAGTTTATCAGGACCCACAGATACGCAGTATTTT. It specifies CASSLSGPTDTQYF.

There are many counts of this clonotype. The J gene is TRBJ2-1, the V gene TRBV7-8; D might be TRBD1 (6 bases). Germline V gene lookup returns CDR1 SGHVS and CDR2 FQNEAQ. Trimming removed 3 bases at V and 4 bases at J, with 13 bases between. This CDR3 is 15 amino acids long. As DNA, the CDR3 is TGTGCCAGCAGCTTCACAGGGCCCCCATACAATGAGCAGTTCTTC. This translates into CASSFTGPPYNEQFF.

V and J are TRBV5-8 and TRBJ1-4, with D perhaps TRBD1 (5 bases). The CDR3 spans 18 residues. Trimming removed 4 bases at V and 0 bases at J, with 19 bases between. Germline V gene data show CDR1 as SGHTS and CDR2 as YDEGEE. This CDR3 is CASSTSRVAVATNEKLFF. The CDR3 region has the DNA TGTGCCAGCAGCACCTCCAGGGTCGCAGTTGCAACTAATGAAAAACTGTTTTTT.

This clonotype was seen ten or more times. The chain has TRBV16 and TRBJ2-7; D gene unclear. Trimming left V 2 bases short and J 3 bases short, with 5 bases between. The germline V gene has CDR1 KGHSY and CDR2 FQNENV. This CDR3 region has 12 residues. CDR3 DNA sequence: TGTGCCAGCAGCCAAGGGCTCTACGAGCAGTACTTC. It yields the protein CASSQGLYEQYF.

As to this clonotype: An end of the junction differs from the germline gene, which may be a read error. The chain couples TRBV7-7 to TRBJ2-5; 9 bases match TRBD1. The germline V gene has CDR1 SSHAT and CDR2 FNYEAQ (reference sequence). This CDR3 is built from 14 residues. This CDR3 is CASSRTGAGETQYF. DNA of the CDR3: TGTGCTAGCAGCAGGACAGGGGCGGGGGAGACCCAGTACTTC. Based on the CDR3 plus reference TRBV7-7 and TRBJ2-5, the full variable domain is GAGVSQSPRYKVTKRGQDVTLRCDPISSHATLYWYQQALGQGPEFLTYFNYEAQPDKSGLPSDRFSAERPEGSISTLTIQRTEQRDSAMYRCASSRTGAGETQYFGPGTRLLVL.

The genes are TRBV11-3 and TRBJ1-5, with 7 bases identical to TRBD1. CDR1 is SGHNT, CDR2 YENEEA, per germline. The CDR3 contains 17 residues. V dropped 2 bases and J dropped 5; count of bases not matched to a gene: 12. The CDR3 sequence is CASSLFRDSLDYQPQHF. The CDR3 DNA sequence: TGTGCCAGCAGCTTATTCCGGGACAGCCTGGACTATCAGCCCCAGCATTTT.

This clonotype was observed at least ten times. This chain uses TRBV11-2 with TRBJ2-5; 9 bases line up with TRBD1. The junction had 12 bases not matched to a gene; V was cut back by 5 bases and J by 5 bases. Germline CDR1 and CDR2: SGHAT and FQNNGV. The CDR3 covers 16 residues. The CDR3 bases are TGTGCCAGCAGCATTAAACGGGACAGGGTTGTGGAGACCCAGTACTTC. Amino acid sequence: CASSIKRDRVVETQYF.

For this clonotype: A much larger clone sits a single nucleotide away, making a read error possible. The chain has TRBV2 and TRBJ2-1; D perhaps matches TRBD1 (6 bases). CDR1 and CDR2 (germline): SNHLY, FYNNEI. The CDR3 is made up of 15 amino acids. CDR3 region: CASSEDLGGKNEQSF. Here the CDR3 DNA reads TGTGCCAGCAGTGAAGATTTAGGGGGTAAGAATGAGCAGTCCTTC.

This chain joins TRBV7-9 and TRBJ2-2; TRBD1 matches 11 bases. This CDR3 region has 15 residues. Germline CDR1 reads SEHNR; CDR2 reads FQNEAQ (reference sequence). The junction had 5 bases not matched to a gene; V was cut back by 4 bases and J by 7 bases. CDR3 DNA: TGTGCCAGCAGCTGGCGGACAGGGGGCAGCGGGGAGCTGTTTTTT. This translates into CASSWRTGGSGELFF.

J is TRBJ2-3 and V is TRBV20-1; 9 nucleotides line up with TRBD2. The germline gives CDR1 DFQATT, CDR2 SNEGSKA (reference sequence). The J segment lost 2 bases and the V segment lost 4 bases, leaving 7 bases of the junction unmatched. This CDR3 comprises 15 residues. CDR3 sequence (DNA): TGCAGTGCTACGACTAGCGGCGACCTCACAGATACGCAGTATTTT. Translating gives CSATTSGDLTDTQYF.

In its sample, this clonotype was seen many times. The genes are TRBV10-3 and TRBJ1-2; 11 bases align to TRBD1. Germline assignment: CDR1 ENHRY and CDR2 SYGVKD. Trimming removed 10 bases from V and 7 bases from J; junction bases left unmatched: 8. This CDR3 is 13 amino acids long. The CDR3 region has the DNA TGTGCCACCTCGGGACAGGGGGAGGTTGGCTACACCTTC. Translation gives CATSGQGEVGYTF.

This clonotype was seen more than once but under ten times. The genes are TRBV7-6 and TRBJ1-2; possible D gene TRBD1, 6 bases. The CDR3 loop spans 14 amino acids. Per the germline V gene, CDR1 is SGHVS and CDR2 is FNYEAQ. Trimming took 1 base from V and 2 from J, leaving 8 bases between them. The CDR3 sequence: CASSLGGLNYGYTF. The CDR3 DNA reads as TGTGCCAGCAGCTTAGGGGGGCTGAACTATGGCTACACCTTC.

In its sample, this clonotype was seen many times. The J gene is TRBJ1-1, the V gene TRBV12-3 or TRBV12-4, with D perhaps matching TRBD1 (6 bases). V lost 7 bases and J lost 2, with 14 bases in between. This CDR3 has 14 amino acids. This chain's CDR3 is CASNIQGPNTEAFF. Written as DNA, the CDR3 is TGTGCCAGCAATATACAGGGCCCTAACACTGAAGCTTTCTTT.